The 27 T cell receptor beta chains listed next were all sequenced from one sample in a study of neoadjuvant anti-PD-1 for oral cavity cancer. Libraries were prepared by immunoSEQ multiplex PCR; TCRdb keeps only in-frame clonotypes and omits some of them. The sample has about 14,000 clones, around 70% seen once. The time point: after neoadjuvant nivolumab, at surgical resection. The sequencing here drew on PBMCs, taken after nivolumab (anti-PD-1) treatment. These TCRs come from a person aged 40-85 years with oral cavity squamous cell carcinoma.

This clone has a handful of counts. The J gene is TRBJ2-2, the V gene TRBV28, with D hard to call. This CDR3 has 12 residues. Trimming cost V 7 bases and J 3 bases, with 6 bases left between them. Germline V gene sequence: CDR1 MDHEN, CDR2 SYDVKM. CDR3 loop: CASMGYTGELFF. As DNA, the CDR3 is TGTGCCAGCATGGGGTACACCGGGGAGCTGTTTTTT.

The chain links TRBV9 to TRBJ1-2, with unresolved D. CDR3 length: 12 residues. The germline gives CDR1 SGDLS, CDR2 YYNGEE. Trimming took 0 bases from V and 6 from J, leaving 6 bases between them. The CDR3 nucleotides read TGTGCCAGCAGCGTAGGGACCGATGGCTACACCTTC. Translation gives CASSVGTDGYTF.

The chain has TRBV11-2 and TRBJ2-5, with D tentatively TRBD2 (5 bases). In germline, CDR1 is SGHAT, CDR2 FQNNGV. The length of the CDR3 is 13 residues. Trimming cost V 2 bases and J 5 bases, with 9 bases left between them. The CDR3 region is CASSLFWEETQYF. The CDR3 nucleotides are TGTGCCAGCAGCTTATTCTGGGAGGAGACCCAGTACTTC.

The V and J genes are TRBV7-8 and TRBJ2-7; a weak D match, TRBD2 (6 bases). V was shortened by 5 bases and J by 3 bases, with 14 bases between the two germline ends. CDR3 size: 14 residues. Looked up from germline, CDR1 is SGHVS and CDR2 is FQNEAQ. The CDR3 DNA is TGTGCCAGCAGCCCGGACATGACTAGCTACGAGCAGTACTTC. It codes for CASSPDMTSYEQYF.

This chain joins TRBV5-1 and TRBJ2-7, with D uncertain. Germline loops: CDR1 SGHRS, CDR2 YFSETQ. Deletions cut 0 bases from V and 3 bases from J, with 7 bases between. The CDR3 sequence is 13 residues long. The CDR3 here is CASSLASSYEQYF. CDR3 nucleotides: TGCGCCAGCAGCTTGGCCTCTAGCTACGAGCAGTACTTC.

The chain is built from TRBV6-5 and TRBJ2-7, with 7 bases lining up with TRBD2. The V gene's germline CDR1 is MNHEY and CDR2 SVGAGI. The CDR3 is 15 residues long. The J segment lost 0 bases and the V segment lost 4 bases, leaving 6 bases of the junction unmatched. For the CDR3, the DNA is TGTGCCAGCAGTTTCGATAGCGGGCCCTCCTACGAGCAGTACTTC. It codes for CASSFDSGPSYEQYF.

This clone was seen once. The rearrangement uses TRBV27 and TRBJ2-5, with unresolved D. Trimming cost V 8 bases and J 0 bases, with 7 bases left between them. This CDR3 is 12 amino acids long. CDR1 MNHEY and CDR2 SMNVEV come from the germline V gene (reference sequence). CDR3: CASGRHQETQYF. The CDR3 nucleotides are TGTGCCAGCGGCCGCCACCAAGAGACCCAGTACTTC.

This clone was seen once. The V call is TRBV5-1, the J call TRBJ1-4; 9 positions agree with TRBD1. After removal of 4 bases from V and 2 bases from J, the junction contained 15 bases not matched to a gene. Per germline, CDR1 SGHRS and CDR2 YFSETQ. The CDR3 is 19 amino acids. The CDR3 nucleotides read TGCGCCAGCAGCGTGGAACCACAGGGGGCGCTTCGGACTAATGAAAAACTGTTTTTT. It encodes CASSVEPQGALRTNEKLFF.

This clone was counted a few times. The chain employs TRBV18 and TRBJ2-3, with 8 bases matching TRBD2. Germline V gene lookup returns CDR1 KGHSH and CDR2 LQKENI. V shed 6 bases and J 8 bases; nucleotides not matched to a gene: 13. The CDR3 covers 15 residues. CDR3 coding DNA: TGTGCCAGCTCCCCCGGGACTAGTCAAACTGCTACGCAGTATTTT. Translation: CASSPGTSQTATQYF.

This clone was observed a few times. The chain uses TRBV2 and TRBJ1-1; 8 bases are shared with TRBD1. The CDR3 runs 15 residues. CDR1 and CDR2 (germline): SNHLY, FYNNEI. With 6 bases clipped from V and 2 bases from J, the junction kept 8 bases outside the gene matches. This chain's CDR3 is CASRLQGVGNTEAFF. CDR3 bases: TGTGCCAGCAGACTACAGGGGGTAGGTAACACTGAAGCTTTCTTT.

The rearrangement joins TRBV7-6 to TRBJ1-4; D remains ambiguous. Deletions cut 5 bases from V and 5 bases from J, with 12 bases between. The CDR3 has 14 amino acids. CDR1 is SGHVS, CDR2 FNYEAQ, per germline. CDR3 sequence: CASSVGRGNEKLFF. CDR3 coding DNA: TGTGCCAGCAGCGTCGGACGAGGAAATGAAAAACTGTTTTTT. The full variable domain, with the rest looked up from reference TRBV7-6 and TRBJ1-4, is GAGVSQSPRYKVTKRGQDVALRCDPISGHVSLYWYRQALGQGPEFLTYFNYEAQQDKSGLPNDRFSAERPEGSISTLTIQRTEQRDSAMYRCASSVGRGNEKLFFGSGTQLSVL.

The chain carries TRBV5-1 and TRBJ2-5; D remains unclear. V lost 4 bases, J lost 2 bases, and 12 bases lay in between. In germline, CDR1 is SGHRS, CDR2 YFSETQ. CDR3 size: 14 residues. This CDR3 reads CASSPSGQQETQYF. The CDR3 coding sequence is TGCGCCAGCAGCCCAAGTGGGCAGCAAGAGACCCAGTACTTC.

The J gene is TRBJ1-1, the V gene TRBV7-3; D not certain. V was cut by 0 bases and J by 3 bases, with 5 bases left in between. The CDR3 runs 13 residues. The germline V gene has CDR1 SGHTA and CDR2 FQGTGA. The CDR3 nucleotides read TGTGCCAGCAGCTTAACCAGATACACTGAAGCTTTCTTT. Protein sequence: CASSLTRYTEAFF.

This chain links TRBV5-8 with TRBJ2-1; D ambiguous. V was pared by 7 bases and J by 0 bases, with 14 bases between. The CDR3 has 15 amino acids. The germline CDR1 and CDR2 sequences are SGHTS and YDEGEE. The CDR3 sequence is CASSGGYLSYNEQFF. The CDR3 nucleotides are TGTGCCAGCTCCGGCGGCTACCTCTCCTACAATGAGCAGTTCTTC.

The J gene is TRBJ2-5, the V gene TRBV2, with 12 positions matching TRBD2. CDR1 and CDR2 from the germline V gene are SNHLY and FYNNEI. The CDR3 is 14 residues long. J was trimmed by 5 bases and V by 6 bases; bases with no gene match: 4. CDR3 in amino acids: CASRQGLAGETQYF. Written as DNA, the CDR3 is TGTGCCAGCAGACAGGGACTAGCGGGTGAGACCCAGTACTTC.

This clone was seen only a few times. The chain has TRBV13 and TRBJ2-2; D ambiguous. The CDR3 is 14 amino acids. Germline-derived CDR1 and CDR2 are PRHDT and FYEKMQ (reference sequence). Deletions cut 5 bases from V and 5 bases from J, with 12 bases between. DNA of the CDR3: TGTGCCAGCAGCCGTCGTACTCGGACCGGGGAGCTGTTTTTT. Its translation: CASSRRTRTGELFF.

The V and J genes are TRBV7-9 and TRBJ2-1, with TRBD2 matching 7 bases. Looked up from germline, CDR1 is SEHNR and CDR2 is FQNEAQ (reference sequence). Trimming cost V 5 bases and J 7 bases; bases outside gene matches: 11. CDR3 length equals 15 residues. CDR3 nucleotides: TGTGCCAGCAGCCCCTTGAGGCGGGGGACGAATGAGCAGTTCTTC. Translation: CASSPLRRGTNEQFF.

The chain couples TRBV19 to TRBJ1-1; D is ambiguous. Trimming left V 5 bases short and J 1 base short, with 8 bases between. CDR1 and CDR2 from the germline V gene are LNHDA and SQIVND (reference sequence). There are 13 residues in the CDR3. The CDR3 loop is CASSRQENTEAFF. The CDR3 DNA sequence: TGTGCCAGTAGTCGGCAGGAGAACACTGAAGCTTTCTTT. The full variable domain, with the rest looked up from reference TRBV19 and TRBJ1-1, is DGGITQSPKYLFRKEGQNVTLSCEQNLNHDAMYWYRQDPGQGLRLIYYSQIVNDFQKGDIAEGYSVSREKKESFPLTVTSAQKNPTAFYLCASSRQENTEAFFGQGTRLTVV.

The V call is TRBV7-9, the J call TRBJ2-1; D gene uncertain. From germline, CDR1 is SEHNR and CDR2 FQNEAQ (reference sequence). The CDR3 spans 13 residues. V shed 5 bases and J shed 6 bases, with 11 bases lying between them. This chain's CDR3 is CASSARTRNEQFF. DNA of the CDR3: TGTGCCAGCAGCGCCCGGACCCGCAATGAGCAGTTCTTC.

CDR3 loop: CASSLYGHQETQYF. The CDR3 region has the DNA TGTGCCAGCAGTTTATACGGGCACCAAGAGACCCAGTACTTC. This rearrangement joins TRBV28 to TRBJ2-5, with D hard to call. The length of the CDR3 is 14 residues. The ends were cut back, 1 base at V and 0 bases at J, with 6 bases in the middle. The germline V gene encodes CDR1 MDHEN and CDR2 SYDVKM.

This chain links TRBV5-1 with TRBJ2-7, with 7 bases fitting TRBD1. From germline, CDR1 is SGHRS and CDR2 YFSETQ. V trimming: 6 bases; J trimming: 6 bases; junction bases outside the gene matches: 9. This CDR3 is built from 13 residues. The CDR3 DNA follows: TGCGCCAGCACACCGGGACAGACCTCCGAGCAGTACTTC. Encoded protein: CASTPGQTSEQYF.

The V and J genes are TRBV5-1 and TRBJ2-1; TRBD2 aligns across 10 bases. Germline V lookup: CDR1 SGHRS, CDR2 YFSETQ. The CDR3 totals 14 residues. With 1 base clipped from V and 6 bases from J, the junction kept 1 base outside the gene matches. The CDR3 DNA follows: TGCGCCAGCAGCTTGAAGCGGGAGGGCAATGAGCAGTTCTTC. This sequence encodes CASSLKREGNEQFF.

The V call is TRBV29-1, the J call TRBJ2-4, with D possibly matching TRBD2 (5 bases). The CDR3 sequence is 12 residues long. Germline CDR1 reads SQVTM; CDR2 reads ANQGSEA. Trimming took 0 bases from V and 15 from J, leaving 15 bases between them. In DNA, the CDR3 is TGCAGCGTTGAAGACGGGGTACCCCTGCGGTACTTC. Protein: CSVEDGVPLRYF.

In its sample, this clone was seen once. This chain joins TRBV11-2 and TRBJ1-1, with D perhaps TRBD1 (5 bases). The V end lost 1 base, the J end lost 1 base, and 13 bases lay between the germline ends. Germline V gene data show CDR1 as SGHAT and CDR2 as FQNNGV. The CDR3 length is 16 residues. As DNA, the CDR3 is TGTGCCAGCAGCTTAGTTCTAGGGCAGGGGAACACTGAAGCTTTCTTT. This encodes CASSLVLGQGNTEAFF.

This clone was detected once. The CDR3 DNA reads TGTGCCAGCAGTGACCTTAACACTGAAGCTTTCTTT. Translation: CASSDLNTEAFF. The chain recombines TRBV28 with TRBJ1-1; no clear D gene. Germline V gene data show CDR1 as MDHEN and CDR2 as SYDVKM. Trimming stripped 5 bases from V and 2 bases from J, with 6 bases between. The CDR3 spans 12 residues. Looking up the rest from reference TRBV28 and TRBJ1-1 gives the full variable domain: DVKVTQSSRYLVKRTGEKVFLECVQDMDHENMFWYRQDPGLGLRLIYFSYDVKMKEKGDIPEGYSVSREKKERFSLILESASTNQTSMYLCASSDLNTEAFFGQGTRLTVV.

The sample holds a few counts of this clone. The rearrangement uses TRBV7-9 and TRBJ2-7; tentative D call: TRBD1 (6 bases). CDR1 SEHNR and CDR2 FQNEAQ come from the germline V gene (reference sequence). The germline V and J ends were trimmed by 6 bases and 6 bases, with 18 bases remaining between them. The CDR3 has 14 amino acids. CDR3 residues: CASSSELTGLEQYF. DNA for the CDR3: TGTGCCAGCAGTTCGGAACTAACAGGGCTCGAGCAGTACTTC.

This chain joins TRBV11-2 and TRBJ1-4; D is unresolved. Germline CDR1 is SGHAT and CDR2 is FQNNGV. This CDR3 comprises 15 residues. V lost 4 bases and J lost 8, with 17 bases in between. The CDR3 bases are TGTGCCAGCAGCTCCCTGAACGGGGTGCACGAAAAACTGTTTTTT. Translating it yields CASSSLNGVHEKLFF.